This passage covers 20 T cell receptor beta chains from one sample sequenced in a study of blood T cells in healthy people across ages. Sample-barcoded 5' priming and a J-beta primer mix drove a second PCR of about 6 to 12 cycles. TCRdb processed the 5' RACE reads anew with MiXCR; each CDR3 protein has one entry. The sample lists around 500,000 distinct CDR3 sequences, 40% to 50% occurring once. The sequencing input was blood. The origin of the receptors is a man older than 75 in good health.

The genes are TRBV6-5 and TRBJ2-5; no reliable D call. Germline V gene sequence: CDR1 MNHEY, CDR2 SVGAGI. Trimming removed 8 bases from V and 3 bases from J, with 22 bases in between. The CDR3 extends over 16 amino acids. The CDR3: CASSTAFREPKETQYF. As DNA, the CDR3 is TGTGCCAGCTCCACCGCCTTTAGAGAGCCTAAAGAGACCCAGTACTTC.

In its sample, this clonotype was seen a few times. The rearrangement uses TRBV29-1 and TRBJ2-1; D ambiguous. Germline V gene sequence: CDR1 SQVTM, CDR2 ANQGSEA. This CDR3 is 13 amino acids long. V was pared by 1 base and J by 12 bases, with 16 bases between. The CDR3 reads CSVEGGPVLVQFF. The CDR3 nucleotides are TGCAGCGTTGAAGGAGGACCAGTATTGGTGCAGTTCTTC.

This clonotype appeared a few times. V gene TRBV5-1 combines with J gene TRBJ1-2; 9 bases are a match to TRBD1. Germline-derived CDR1 and CDR2 are SGHRS and YFSETQ. V shed 4 bases, J shed 8 bases, and the junction held 6 bases outside the gene matches. This CDR3 has 13 amino acids. The CDR3: CASSLQGAEGYTF. CDR3 DNA: TGCGCCAGCAGCCTACAGGGGGCGGAGGGCTACACCTTC.

The chain combines TRBV10-3 with TRBJ2-3; D remains ambiguous. The CDR3 is 11 amino acids. Germline V gives CDR1 ENHRY, CDR2 SYGVKD. Trimming cost V 6 bases and J 5 bases, with 6 bases left between them. CDR3 nucleotide sequence: TGTGCCATCAGATTCGGAGATACGCAGTATTTT. Its translation is CAIRFGDTQYF.

This clonotype appeared a few times. The chain has TRBV4-3 and TRBJ2-1; the match to TRBD2 covers 8 bases. The CDR3 totals 16 residues. Germline V gene lookup returns CDR1 LGHNA and CDR2 YSLEER. J was trimmed by 4 bases and V by 1 base; bases with no gene match: 6. The CDR3 region is CASSQGKLAVYNEQFF. The CDR3 DNA follows: TGCGCCAGCAGCCAAGGAAAACTAGCGGTATACAATGAGCAGTTCTTC.

The J gene is TRBJ2-7, the V gene TRBV29-1; 7 bases are shared with TRBD1. Per germline, CDR1 SQVTM and CDR2 ANQGSEA. Trimming at V came to 4 bases and at J to 5 bases, leaving 2 bases not matched to a gene. This CDR3 comprises 11 residues. CDR3 loop: CSVADRDEQYF. DNA of the CDR3: TGCAGCGTTGCTGACAGGGACGAGCAGTACTTC.

The chain employs TRBV7-9 and TRBJ2-7; 10 bases fit TRBD2. The ends lost 2 bases at V and 3 bases at J; junction bases unmatched: 4. This CDR3 is 15 amino acids long. Per the germline V gene, CDR1 is SEHNR and CDR2 is FQNEAQ (reference sequence). CDR3 sequence (DNA): TGTGCCAGCAGCTTACTCTCTAGCGGGAGCTACGAGCAGTACTTC. This translates into CASSLLSSGSYEQYF.

The rearrangement uses TRBV3-1 and TRBJ2-2; possible D gene TRBD2, 5 bases. Germline V lookup: CDR1 LGHDT, CDR2 YNNKEL (reference sequence). V gave up 0 bases and J gave up 8 bases, with 10 bases separating them. CDR3 length equals 14 residues. CDR3 amino acids: CASSQDSVAGELFF. For the CDR3, the DNA is TGTGCCAGCAGCCAAGATAGTGTAGCGGGGGAGCTGTTTTTT.

The CDR3: CASREPGGSQYF. CDR3 nucleotide sequence: TGTGCCAGCAGGGAACCTGGGGGCAGTCAGTACTTC. This chain uses TRBV28 with TRBJ2-4, with D maybe TRBD1 (6 bases). CDR1 is MDHEN and CDR2 is SYDVKM in the germline V gene. The V end was cut by 6 bases, the J end by 12 bases, with 15 bases between. This CDR3 is built from 12 residues.

The chain has TRBV5-6 and TRBJ1-2; 11 bases are a match to TRBD1. V trimming: 1 base; J trimming: 8 bases; junction bases outside the gene matches: 4. This CDR3 region has 14 residues. Germline CDR1 and CDR2: SGHDT and YYEEEE. This CDR3 reads CASSLWDRGSGYTF. For the CDR3, the DNA is TGTGCCAGCAGCTTGTGGGACAGGGGGTCGGGCTACACCTTC.

This clonotype came up a few times. This chain uses TRBV7-9 with TRBJ2-3; no reliable D call. Trimming left V 0 bases short and J 3 bases short, with 10 bases between. Germline V gives CDR1 SEHNR, CDR2 FQNEAQ (reference sequence). This CDR3 has 15 residues. The CDR3 reads CASSLAGWKTDTQYF. CDR3 nucleotides: TGTGCCAGCAGCTTAGCTGGGTGGAAGACAGATACGCAGTATTTT.

The V gene is TRBV7-2, the J gene TRBJ2-5, with D hard to call. Germline loops: CDR1 SGHTA, CDR2 FQGNSA. Trimming cost V 1 base and J 11 bases, with 17 bases left between them. The CDR3 totals 14 residues. The CDR3 sequence: CASSLVATVGEQYF. The CDR3 bases are TGTGCCAGCAGCTTAGTGGCGACTGTTGGTGAGCAGTACTTC.

This clonotype was seen more than once but under ten times. The chain employs TRBV4-2 and TRBJ2-5; 8 nucleotides line up with TRBD2. The end of the DNA fits TRBJ2-7 better, so the J call may be wrong. The CDR3 is 15 amino acids. Germline CDR1 is LGHNA and CDR2 is YNFKEQ. The CDR3 reads CASSQAGTRIAEQYF. The CDR3 region has the DNA TGTGCCAGCAGCCAGGCCGGGACTAGGATCGCCGAGCAGTACTTC.

In this sample, this clonotype turned up a few times. The chain uses TRBV20-1 and TRBJ1-4; no clear D gene. Between the trimmed V and J ends, which lost 3 bases and 3 bases, there was a span of 2 bases. The CDR3 loop spans 11 amino acids. From germline, CDR1 is DFQATT and CDR2 SNEGSKA (reference sequence). CDR3 sequence reads: CSARPNEKLFF. The CDR3 DNA is TGCAGTGCTAGGCCTAATGAAAAACTGTTTTTT.

This clonotype was detected many times. The chain joins TRBV6-6 to TRBJ1-6, with TRBD1 matching over 9 bases. Germline CDR1 reads MNHNY; CDR2 reads SVGAGI (reference sequence). The junction had 8 bases not matched to a gene; V was cut back by 7 bases and J by 7 bases. This CDR3 comprises 15 residues. CDR3 region: CASTPGDRENSPLHF. CDR3 DNA: TGTGCCAGCACCCCGGGGGACAGGGAAAATTCACCCCTCCACTTT.

V is TRBV2 and J is TRBJ2-3; 8 nucleotides agree with TRBD2. Germline assignment: CDR1 SNHLY and CDR2 FYNNEI. V was clipped by 5 bases and J by 6 bases; unmatched bases: 13. The CDR3 extends over 16 amino acids. The CDR3 loop reads CASSRTATSDGDTQYF. In DNA form, the CDR3 reads TGTGCCAGCAGTAGGACAGCGACTAGCGATGGGGATACGCAGTATTTT.

J is TRBJ1-2 and V is TRBV29-1; TRBD1 agrees at 8 bases. CDR3 length: 13 amino acids. The V segment lost 7 bases and the J segment 7 bases; nucleotides outside the gene matches: 11. From germline, CDR1 is SQVTM and CDR2 ANQGSEA. The CDR3 is CSANSRGRSGYTF. CDR3 DNA: TGCAGCGCTAATTCCAGGGGGCGCTCTGGCTACACCTTC. Combining the CDR3 with reference TRBV29-1 and TRBJ1-2 gives the whole variable domain SAVISQKPSRDICQRGTSLTIQCQVDSQVTMMFWYRQQPGQSLTLIATANQGSEATYESGFVIDKFPISRPNLTFSTLTVSNMSPEDSSIYLCSANSRGRSGYTFGSGTRLTVV.

The chain employs TRBV30 and TRBJ2-1; TRBD2 might be the D (6 bases). The V gene's germline CDR1 is GTSNPN and CDR2 SVGIG (reference sequence). CDR3 length: 13 residues. Trimming removed 2 bases from V and 3 bases from J, with 8 bases in between. The CDR3 loop is CAWSQGGYNEQFF. CDR3 DNA sequence: TGTGCCTGGAGTCAGGGAGGCTACAATGAGCAGTTCTTC.

This clonotype was detected ten times or more. V usage is TRBV6-6 and J usage is TRBJ2-1; D remains unclear. This CDR3 contains 15 residues. Germline values: CDR1 MNHNY, CDR2 SVGAGI (reference sequence). Trimming left V 4 bases short and J 10 bases short, with 20 bases between. The CDR3 sequence is CASSLGTRAPGEQFF. Written as DNA, the CDR3 is TGTGCCAGCAGTTTGGGCACGCGCGCTCCTGGGGAGCAGTTCTTC.

The chain employs TRBV19 and TRBJ2-7, with D tentatively TRBD1 or TRBD2 (5 bases each). Between the trimmed V and J ends, which lost 10 bases and 0 bases, there was a span of 19 bases. The germline gives CDR1 LNHDA, CDR2 SQIVND (reference sequence). This CDR3 is built from 15 residues. The CDR3 region is CATKRGADSSYEQYF. CDR3 nucleotide sequence: TGTGCCACCAAACGAGGGGCAGACAGCTCCTACGAGCAGTACTTC.